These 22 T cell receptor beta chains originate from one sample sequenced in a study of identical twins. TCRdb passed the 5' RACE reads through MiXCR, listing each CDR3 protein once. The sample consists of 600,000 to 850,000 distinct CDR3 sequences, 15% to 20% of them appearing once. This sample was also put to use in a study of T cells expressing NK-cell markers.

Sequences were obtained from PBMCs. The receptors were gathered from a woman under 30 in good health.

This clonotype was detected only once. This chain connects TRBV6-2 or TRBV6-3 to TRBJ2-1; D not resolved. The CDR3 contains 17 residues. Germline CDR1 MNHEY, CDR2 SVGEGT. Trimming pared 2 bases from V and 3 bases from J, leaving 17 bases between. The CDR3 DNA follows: TGTGCCAGCAGTTACCCGTCCCAGATGGGAATCTACAATGAGCAGTTCTTC. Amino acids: CASSYPSQMGIYNEQFF.

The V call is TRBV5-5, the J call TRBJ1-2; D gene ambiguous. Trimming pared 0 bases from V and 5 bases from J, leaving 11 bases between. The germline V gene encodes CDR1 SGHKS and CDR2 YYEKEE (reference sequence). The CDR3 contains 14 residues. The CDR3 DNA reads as TGTGCCAGCAGCTTGGAGGCGACACCGTATGGCTACACCTTC. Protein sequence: CASSLEATPYGYTF.

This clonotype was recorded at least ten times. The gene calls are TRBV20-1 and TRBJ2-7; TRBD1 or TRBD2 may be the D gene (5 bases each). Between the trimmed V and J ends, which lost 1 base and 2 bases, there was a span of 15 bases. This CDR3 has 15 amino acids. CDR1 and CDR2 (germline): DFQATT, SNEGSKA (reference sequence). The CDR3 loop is CSARATGQSAYEQYF. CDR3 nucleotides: TGCAGTGCTAGAGCCACGGGGCAGTCAGCCTACGAGCAGTACTTC.

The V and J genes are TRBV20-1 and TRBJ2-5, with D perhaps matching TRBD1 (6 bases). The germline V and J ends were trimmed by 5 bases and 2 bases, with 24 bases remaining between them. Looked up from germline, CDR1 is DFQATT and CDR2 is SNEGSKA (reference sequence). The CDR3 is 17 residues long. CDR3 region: CSADPLWGRGGQETQYF. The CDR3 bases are TGCAGTGCTGACCCCTTATGGGGAAGAGGGGGACAAGAGACCCAGTACTTC.

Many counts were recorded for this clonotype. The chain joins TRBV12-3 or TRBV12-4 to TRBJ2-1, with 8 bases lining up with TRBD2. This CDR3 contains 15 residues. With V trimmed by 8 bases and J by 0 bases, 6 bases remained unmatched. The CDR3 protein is CASSQSGSSYNEQFF. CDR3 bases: TGTGCCAGCTCTCAAAGCGGGAGCTCCTACAATGAGCAGTTCTTC.

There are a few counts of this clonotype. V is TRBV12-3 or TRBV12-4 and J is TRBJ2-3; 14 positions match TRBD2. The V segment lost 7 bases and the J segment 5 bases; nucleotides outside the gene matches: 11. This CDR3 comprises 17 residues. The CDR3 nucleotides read TGTGCCAGCACCCACCTGGGACTAGCGGGAGATAGAGATACGCAGTATTTT. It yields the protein CASTHLGLAGDRDTQYF.

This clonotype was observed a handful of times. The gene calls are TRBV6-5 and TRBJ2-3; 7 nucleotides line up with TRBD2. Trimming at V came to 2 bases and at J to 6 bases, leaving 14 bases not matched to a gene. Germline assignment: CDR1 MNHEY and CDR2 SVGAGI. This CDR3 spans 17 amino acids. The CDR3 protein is CASSYNPPWTSTDTQYF. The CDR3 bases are TGTGCCAGCAGTTACAACCCCCCGTGGACTAGTACCGATACGCAGTATTTT.

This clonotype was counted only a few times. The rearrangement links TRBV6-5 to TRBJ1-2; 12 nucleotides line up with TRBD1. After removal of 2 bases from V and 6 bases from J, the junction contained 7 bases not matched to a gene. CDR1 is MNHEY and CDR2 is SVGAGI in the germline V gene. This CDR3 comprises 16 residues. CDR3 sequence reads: CASSYPQGTGGHGYTF. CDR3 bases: TGTGCCAGCAGTTACCCCCAGGGGACAGGGGGCCATGGCTACACCTTC.

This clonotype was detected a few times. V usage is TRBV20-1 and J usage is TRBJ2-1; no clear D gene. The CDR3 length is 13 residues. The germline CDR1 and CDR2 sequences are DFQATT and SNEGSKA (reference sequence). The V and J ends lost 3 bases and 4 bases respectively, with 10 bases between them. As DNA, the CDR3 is TGCAGTGCTAGTCCCCCGGCGTACAATGAGCAGTTCTTC. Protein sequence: CSASPPAYNEQFF.

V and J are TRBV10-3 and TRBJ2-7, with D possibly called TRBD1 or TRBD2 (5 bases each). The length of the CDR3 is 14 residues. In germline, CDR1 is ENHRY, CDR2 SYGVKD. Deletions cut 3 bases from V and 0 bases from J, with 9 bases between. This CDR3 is CAISDAGASYEQYF. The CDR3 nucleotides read TGTGCCATCAGTGACGCCGGGGCCTCCTACGAGCAGTACTTC.

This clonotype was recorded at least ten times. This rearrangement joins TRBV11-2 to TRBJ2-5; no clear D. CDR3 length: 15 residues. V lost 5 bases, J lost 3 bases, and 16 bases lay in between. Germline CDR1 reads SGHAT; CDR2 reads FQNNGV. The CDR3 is CASSPYDGLEETQYF. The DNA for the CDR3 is TGTGCCAGCAGCCCATACGATGGTCTAGAAGAGACCCAGTACTTC.

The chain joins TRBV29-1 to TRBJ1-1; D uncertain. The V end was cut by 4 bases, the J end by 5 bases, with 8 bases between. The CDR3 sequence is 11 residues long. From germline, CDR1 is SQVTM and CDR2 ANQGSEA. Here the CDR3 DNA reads TGCAGCGTTGTAGTATTGACTGAAGCTTTCTTT. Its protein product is CSVVVLTEAFF.

The CDR3 sequence is CATLDSGAGTDTQYF. CDR3 bases: TGTGCCACCCTAGACTCGGGGGCTGGCACAGATACGCAGTATTTT. The chain has TRBV6-1 and TRBJ2-3; D is possibly TRBD1 or TRBD2 (6 bases each). CDR1 and CDR2 from the germline V gene are MNHNS and SASEGT. The CDR3 spans 15 residues. The V and J ends lost 10 bases and 1 base respectively, with 18 bases between them.

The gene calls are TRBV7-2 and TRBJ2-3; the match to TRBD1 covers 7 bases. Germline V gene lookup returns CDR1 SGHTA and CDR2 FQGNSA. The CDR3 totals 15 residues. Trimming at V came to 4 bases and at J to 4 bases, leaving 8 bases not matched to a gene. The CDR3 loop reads CASSSKQGSADTQYF. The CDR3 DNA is TGTGCCAGCAGCTCCAAACAGGGGTCGGCAGATACGCAGTATTTT.

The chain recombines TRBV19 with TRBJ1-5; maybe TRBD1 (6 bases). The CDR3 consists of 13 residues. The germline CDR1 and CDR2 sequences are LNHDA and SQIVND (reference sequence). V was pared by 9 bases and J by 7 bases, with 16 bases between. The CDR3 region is CASDSGGRQPQHF. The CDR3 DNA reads TGTGCCAGCGATTCGGGGGGCAGACAGCCCCAGCATTTT. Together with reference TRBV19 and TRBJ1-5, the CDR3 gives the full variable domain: DGGITQSPKYLFRKEGQNVTLSCEQNLNHDAMYWYRQDPGQGLRLIYYSQIVNDFQKGDIAEGYSVSREKKESFPLTVTSAQKNPTAFYLCASDSGGRQPQHFGDGTRLSIL.

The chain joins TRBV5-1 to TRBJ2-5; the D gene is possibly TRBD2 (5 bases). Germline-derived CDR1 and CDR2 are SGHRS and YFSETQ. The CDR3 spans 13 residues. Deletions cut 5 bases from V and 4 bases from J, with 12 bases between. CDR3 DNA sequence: TGCGCCAGCAGTACCCTAGGAGGAGAGACCCAGTACTTC. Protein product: CASSTLGGETQYF.

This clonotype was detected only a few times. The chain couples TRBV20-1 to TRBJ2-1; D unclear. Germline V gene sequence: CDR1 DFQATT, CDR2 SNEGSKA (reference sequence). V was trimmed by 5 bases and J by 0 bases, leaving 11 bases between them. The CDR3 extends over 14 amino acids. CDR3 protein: CSAHTISSYNEQFF. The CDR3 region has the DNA TGCAGTGCTCATACGATTAGCTCCTACAATGAGCAGTTCTTC.

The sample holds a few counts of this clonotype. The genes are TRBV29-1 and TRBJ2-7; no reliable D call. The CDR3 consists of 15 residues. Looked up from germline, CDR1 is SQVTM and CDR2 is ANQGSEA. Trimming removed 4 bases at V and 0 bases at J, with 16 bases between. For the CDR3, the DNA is TGCAGCGTTGGGTTCTACCCAGCCAGCTCCTACGAGCAGTACTTC. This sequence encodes CSVGFYPASSYEQYF.

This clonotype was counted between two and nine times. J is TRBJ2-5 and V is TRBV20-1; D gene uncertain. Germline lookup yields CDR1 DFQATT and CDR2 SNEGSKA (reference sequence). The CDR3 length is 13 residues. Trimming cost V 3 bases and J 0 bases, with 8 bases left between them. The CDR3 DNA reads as TGCAGTGCTAGGGAGCGCCACCAAGAGACCCAGTACTTC. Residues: CSARERHQETQYF.

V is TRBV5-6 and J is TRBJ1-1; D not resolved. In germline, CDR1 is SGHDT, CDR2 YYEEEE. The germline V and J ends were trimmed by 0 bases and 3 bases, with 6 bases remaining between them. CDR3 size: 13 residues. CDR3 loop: CASSLVGHTEAFF. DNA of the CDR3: TGTGCCAGCAGCTTGGTCGGGCACACTGAAGCTTTCTTT.

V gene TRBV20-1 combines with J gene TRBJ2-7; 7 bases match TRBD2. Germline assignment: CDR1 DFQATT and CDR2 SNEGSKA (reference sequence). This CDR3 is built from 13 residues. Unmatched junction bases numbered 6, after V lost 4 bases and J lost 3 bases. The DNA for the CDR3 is TGCAGTGCTACAACTAGCGCCGACTACGAGCAGTACTTC. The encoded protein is CSATTSADYEQYF.

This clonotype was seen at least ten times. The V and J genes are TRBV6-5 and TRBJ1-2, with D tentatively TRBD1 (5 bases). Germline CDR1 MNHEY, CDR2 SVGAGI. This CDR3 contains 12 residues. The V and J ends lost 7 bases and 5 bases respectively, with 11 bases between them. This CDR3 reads CASTNGGYGYTF. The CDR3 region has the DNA TGTGCCAGCACCAACGGGGGGTATGGCTACACCTTC.